This TCR beta chain was identified in a study of CD8+CD57+ T cells in acquired aplastic anemia. At the level of the study: The DNA of sorted CD4+ and CD8+ cells averaged 3.2 ug. Study results and caveats: Controls did not differ significantly from patients in CD8+ Simpson's diversity.

The J segment lost 6 bases and the V segment lost 3 bases, leaving 9 bases of the junction unmatched. This CDR3 is built from 16 residues. Germline V gene lookup returns CDR1 SGHTS and CDR2 YDEGEE. The template for TCR beta VDJ and CDR3 sequence profiling was genomic DNA. TCRdb re-called the reads with MiXCR, one entry per CDR3 protein. The sample holds about 160,000 distinct CDR3 sequences, 48% seen once. Sequenced patients had shown CD8+CD57+ cell expansion by flow cytometry. Each of the patients presented with severe acquired aplastic anemia. No patient had been given any therapy when blood was sampled. To note about this clonotype: Its cognate antigen is unknown.

Sequencing input: sorted CD4+, CD8+, or CD8+CD57+ T cells (not recorded which) from PBMCs. This chain connects TRBV5-8 to TRBJ2-5; 12 bases fit TRBD1. The TCR comes from a human donor with aplastic anemia. In DNA, the CDR3 is TGTGCCAGCAGCTCATGGGGACAGGGGGCGAGGAAGACCCAGTACTTC. This gives the protein CASSSWGQGARKTQYF. Together with reference TRBV5-8 and TRBJ2-5, the CDR3 gives the full variable domain: EAGVTQSPTHLIKTRGQQATLRCSPISGHTSVYWYQQALGLGLQFLLWYDEGEERNRGNFPPRFSGRQFPNYSSELNVNALELEDSALYLCASSSWGQGARKTQYFGPGTRLLVL.